Following are 30 T cell receptor beta chains from one sample sequenced in a study of T-cell reconstitution after alpha-beta-depleted transplantation in children. Unique molecular identifiers were built into the TCRbeta library. MiXCR, run by TCRdb on the PCR reads, gives a single entry per CDR3 protein. The sample includes about 70,000 distinct CDR3 sequences, 11% of them seen just once. Source: PBMCs, taken before TCRalphabeta/CD19-depleted stem cell transplant. The receptors shown here come from a boy under 18 with acute myeloid leukemia, due to receive a stem cell transplant.

The sample holds one count of this clonotype. A clone one base away is much larger, so this may be a read error. DNA of the CDR3: TGCGCCAGCAGCCAAGGTTCCGGGGTCACTGAAGTTTTCTTT. Its protein product is CASSQGSGVTEVFF. The rearrangement uses TRBV4-1 and TRBJ1-1; no definite D call. The CDR3 runs to 14 residues. Germline V CDR1 and CDR2: MGHRA, YSYEKL.

Concerning this clonotype: A read error may explain this, as a much larger clone is one base away. The gene calls are TRBV28 and TRBJ1-5, with 8 positions matching TRBD1. The CDR3 runs 16 residues. The V gene's germline CDR1 is MDHEN and CDR2 SYDVKM. V dropped 6 bases and J dropped 1; count of bases not matched to a gene: 8. The CDR3 sequence is CASSHRGERSNQPQHF. In nucleotides, the CDR3 is TGTGCCAGCAGCCACAGGGGGGAGAGGAGCAATCAGCCCCAGCATTTT.

This clonotype was recorded at least ten times. The CDR3 DNA reads as TGTGCCAGCAGAGGAAGGAGCTCCTACGAGCAGTACTTC. Its protein is CASRGRSSYEQYF. J is TRBJ2-7 and V is TRBV27; D gene uncertain. The CDR3 runs to 13 residues. Germline CDR1 MNHEY, CDR2 SMNVEV (reference sequence). Trimming took off 6 bases at V and 0 bases at J, with 9 bases between the two ends.

The sample holds many counts of this clonotype. The chain joins TRBV29-1 to TRBJ1-2, with D possibly being TRBD1 (5 bases). Germline V gene data show CDR1 as SQVTM and CDR2 as ANQGSEA. Trimming removed 3 bases at V and 8 bases at J, with 13 bases between. The CDR3 runs to 12 residues. CDR3 sequence reads: CSVDGQWGGYTF. In nucleotides, the CDR3 is TGCAGCGTTGACGGACAATGGGGAGGCTACACCTTC.

This clonotype was recorded many times. The J gene is TRBJ1-4, the V gene TRBV12-3 or TRBV12-4; D not certain. The V gene lost 6 bases and the J gene lost 4 bases, with 6 bases spanning the gap. This CDR3 is 12 amino acids long. In nucleotides, the CDR3 is TGTGCCAGCAGGCAGCATAATGAAAAACTGTTTTTT. It specifies CASRQHNEKLFF.

This clonotype showed up many times. J is TRBJ1-2 and V is TRBV7-6, with TRBD1 matching 8 bases. The CDR3 loop spans 14 amino acids. V was pared by 2 bases and J by 4 bases, with 3 bases of the junction left unmatched. Looked up from germline, CDR1 is SGHVS and CDR2 is FNYEAQ. The CDR3 spells CASSLTGQGYGYTF. CDR3 in DNA: TGTGCCAGCAGCTTAACCGGACAGGGCTATGGCTACACCTTC.

Ten or more counts support this clonotype. The CDR3 DNA is TGCGCCAGCAGCTCGACAGGGGCTGGGGCCAACGTCCTGACTTTC. Translated: CASSSTGAGANVLTF. V is TRBV5-1 and J is TRBJ2-6, with 8 bases that match TRBD1. Germline loops: CDR1 SGHRS, CDR2 YFSETQ. With 3 bases clipped from V and 2 bases from J, the junction kept 1 base outside the gene matches. The CDR3 runs 15 residues.

This chain links TRBV5-5 with TRBJ1-2, with 9 bases aligning to TRBD1. Per the germline V gene, CDR1 is SGHKS and CDR2 is YYEKEE (reference sequence). The J segment lost 8 bases and the V segment lost 4 bases, leaving 6 bases of the junction unmatched. The CDR3 spans 13 residues. CDR3 loop: CASSPGTGRGYTF. As DNA, the CDR3 is TGTGCCAGCAGCCCAGGGACAGGGCGAGGCTACACCTTC. Full variable domain (rest looked up from reference TRBV5-5 and TRBJ1-2): DAGVTQSPTHLIKTRGQQVTLRCSPISGHKSVSWYQQVLGQGPQFIFQYYEKEERGRGNFPDRFSARQFPNYSSELNVNALLLGDSALYLCASSPGTGRGYTFGSGTRLTVV.

The sample holds many counts of this clonotype. The V gene is TRBV20-1, the J gene TRBJ2-1, with D possibly matching TRBD2 (6 bases). The CDR3 loop spans 12 amino acids. V was trimmed by 3 bases and J by 3 bases, leaving 6 bases between them. The V gene's germline CDR1 is DFQATT and CDR2 SNEGSKA (reference sequence). The chain's CDR3 is CSASGGYNEQFF. CDR3 nucleotide sequence: TGCAGTGCTAGCGGGGGCTACAATGAGCAGTTCTTC.

This clonotype was recorded at least ten times. The rearrangement uses TRBV30 and TRBJ2-1; 7 bases align to TRBD2. The J segment lost 4 bases and the V segment lost 1 base, leaving 4 bases of the junction unmatched. The CDR3 covers 14 residues. Germline CDR1 GTSNPN, CDR2 SVGIG (reference sequence). The CDR3 here is CAWSGSSGYNEQFF. Here the CDR3 DNA reads TGTGCCTGGAGTGGGTCTAGCGGATACAATGAGCAGTTCTTC.

This clonotype has ten or more counts. This sequence joins TRBV7-6 and TRBJ2-5; the D is unclear. The V end lost 4 bases, the J end lost 3 bases, and 9 bases lay between the germline ends. Germline-derived CDR1 and CDR2 are SGHVS and FNYEAQ. The CDR3 is made up of 13 amino acids. The CDR3 coding sequence is TGTGCCAGCAGCTCCACATACGAAGAGACCCAGTACTTC. It encodes CASSSTYEETQYF.

In its sample, this clonotype was seen many times. The chain links TRBV2 to TRBJ1-1; D is unresolved. Per the germline V gene, CDR1 is SNHLY and CDR2 is FYNNEI. The CDR3 has 12 amino acids. Trimming took off 0 bases at V and 6 bases at J, with 5 bases between the two ends. The CDR3 bases are TGTGCCAGCAGTGAAGCGCGGGCTGAAGCTTTCTTT. Protein product: CASSEARAEAFF.

In its sample, this clonotype was seen many times. V is TRBV3-1 and J is TRBJ1-1, with no clear D. This CDR3 spans 14 amino acids. Between the trimmed V and J ends, which lost 1 base and 4 bases, there was a span of 10 bases. Germline V gene sequence: CDR1 LGHDT, CDR2 YNNKEL (reference sequence). CDR3 bases: TGTGCCAGCAGCCAAGCCCGGGTATCCACTGAAGCTTTCTTT. The encoded protein is CASSQARVSTEAFF.

There are many counts of this clonotype. This chain uses TRBV10-2 with TRBJ1-1; a weak D match, TRBD1 (5 bases). V lost 2 bases to trimming and J lost 1 base, with 17 bases between them. CDR1 and CDR2 from the germline V gene are WSHSY and SAAADI. The CDR3 runs 17 residues. This CDR3 reads CASSEMGLLLRNTEAFF. In DNA, the CDR3 is TGCGCCAGCAGTGAGATGGGGCTTCTTCTAAGGAACACTGAAGCTTTCTTT.

The V call is TRBV6-5, the J call TRBJ2-7; 9 positions match TRBD2. Per germline, CDR1 MNHEY and CDR2 SVGAGI. Trimming removed 2 bases from V and 3 bases from J; junction bases left unmatched: 5. This CDR3 is built from 15 residues. The CDR3 bases are TGTGCCAGCAGTTACACCTCTAGCGGGATCTACGAGCAGTACTTC. It codes for CASSYTSSGIYEQYF.

This clonotype showed up many times. The V and J genes are TRBV29-1 and TRBJ1-1; the match to TRBD1 covers 7 bases. The CDR3 runs 13 residues. J lost 2 bases, V lost 6 bases, and 6 bases had no gene match. The germline V gene has CDR1 SQVTM and CDR2 ANQGSEA. The CDR3 spells CSVRGTHNTEAFF. The CDR3 DNA reads TGCAGCGTCAGGGGGACACATAACACTGAAGCTTTCTTT.

In this sample, this clonotype turned up many times. The gene calls are TRBV11-2 and TRBJ2-1; 14 nucleotides match TRBD2. Losses at the gene ends were 3 bases for V and 10 bases for J; bases not matched to a gene: 2. The CDR3 extends over 14 amino acids. Germline lookup yields CDR1 SGHAT and CDR2 FQNNGV. In nucleotides, the CDR3 is TGTGCCAGCAGCTTGGGACTAGCGGGAGAGGAGCAGTTCTTC. Translating it yields CASSLGLAGEEQFF.

This clonotype was counted at least ten times. The J gene is TRBJ1-5, the V gene TRBV10-2; a weak D match, TRBD1 (6 bases). Per the germline V gene, CDR1 is WSHSY and CDR2 is SAAADI. The CDR3 extends over 14 amino acids. V was pared by 3 bases and J by 1 base, with 7 bases between. DNA for the CDR3: TGCGCCAGCAGTGACAGGGGAAGCAATCAGCCCCAGCATTTT. Amino acids: CASSDRGSNQPQHF.

This clonotype was picked up many times. This chain links TRBV29-1 with TRBJ2-3, with TRBD2 as a possible D gene (5 bases). The CDR3 covers 13 residues. Per germline, CDR1 SQVTM and CDR2 ANQGSEA. V was pared by 5 bases and J by 1 base, with 10 bases between. CDR3 region: CSVSGLGTDTQYF. CDR3 nucleotide sequence: TGCAGCGTTTCGGGGTTGGGCACAGATACGCAGTATTTT.

This clonotype was recorded at least ten times. The genes are TRBV6-5 and TRBJ1-5; 9 bases match TRBD1. The CDR3 is 14 amino acids. J gave up 4 bases and V 4 bases, and 2 bases lay outside the gene matches. The V gene's germline CDR1 is MNHEY and CDR2 SVGAGI. The CDR3 spells CASSSDRGNQPQHF. The CDR3 coding sequence is TGTGCCAGCAGTTCCGACAGGGGGAATCAGCCCCAGCATTTT.

This clonotype was seen at least ten times. The chain joins TRBV20-1 to TRBJ2-3, with no clear D. The V gene's germline CDR1 is DFQATT and CDR2 SNEGSKA (reference sequence). This CDR3 is 12 amino acids long. The V end was cut by 4 bases, the J end by 9 bases, with 14 bases between. Written as DNA, the CDR3 is TGCAGTGCTACTTTCCTGGGCGTAACGCAGTATTTT. The encoded protein is CSATFLGVTQYF.

This clonotype appeared a few times. V is TRBV29-1 and J is TRBJ1-2; TRBD1 matches at 11 bases. The CDR3 has 13 residues. Trimming cost V 3 bases and J 7 bases; bases outside gene matches: 4. From germline, CDR1 is SQVTM and CDR2 ANQGSEA. The CDR3 sequence: CSVEGTGGAGYTF. The DNA of the CDR3 is TGCAGCGTTGAGGGGACAGGGGGAGCTGGCTACACCTTC.

The table lists this clonotype with many counts. This chain links TRBV12-3 or TRBV12-4 with TRBJ1-2; tentatively, D is TRBD1 (5 bases). This CDR3 has 15 residues. V lost 3 bases and J lost 0, with 11 bases in between. The CDR3 DNA sequence: TGTGCCAGCAGTTTTCGCCGGGACGCTAACTATGGCTACACCTTC. Translating gives CASSFRRDANYGYTF.

This clonotype was detected ten times or more. The J gene is TRBJ2-2, the V gene TRBV20-1; 7 positions match TRBD1. V lost 0 bases, J lost 3 bases, and 7 bases stayed unmatched. The germline gives CDR1 DFQATT, CDR2 SNEGSKA (reference sequence). The CDR3 runs 16 residues. CDR3 sequence (DNA): TGCAGTGCTAGAGACGTTAGAGGGGGCGACACCGGGGAGCTGTTTTTT. Amino acids: CSARDVRGGDTGELFF.

In its sample, this clonotype was seen a few times. The chain recombines TRBV7-9 with TRBJ2-5; D gene uncertain. The length of the CDR3 is 13 residues. Trimming shortened V by 8 bases and J by 1 base, and 11 bases separated the two germline ends. Germline V gene data show CDR1 as SEHNR and CDR2 as FQNEAQ (reference sequence). The CDR3: CASLPVIQETQYF. The DNA of the CDR3 is TGTGCCAGCTTACCCGTCATCCAAGAGACCCAGTACTTC. Together with reference TRBV7-9 and TRBJ2-5, the CDR3 gives the full variable domain: DTGVSQNPRHKITKRGQNVTFRCDPISEHNRLYWYRQTLGQGPEFLTYFQNEAQLEKSRLLSDRFSAERPKGSFSTLEIQRTEQGDSAMYLCASLPVIQETQYFGPGTRLLVL.

This clonotype has at least ten counts. J is TRBJ2-2 and V is TRBV5-6, with 10 nucleotides matching TRBD1. CDR1 is SGHDT, CDR2 YYEEEE, per germline. J gave up 3 bases and V 1 base, and 3 bases lay outside the gene matches. The CDR3 sequence is 16 residues long. The CDR3 loop is CASSLMGQGYTGELFF. CDR3 in DNA: TGTGCCAGCAGCTTGATGGGACAGGGGTACACCGGGGAGCTGTTTTTT.

This clonotype was found many times. The genes are TRBV5-5 and TRBJ1-1; D is uncertain. Trimming left V 10 bases short and J 9 bases short, with 19 bases between. The germline CDR1 and CDR2 sequences are SGHKS and YYEKEE (reference sequence). This CDR3 comprises 12 residues. This CDR3 is CASWAGSGKAFF. The CDR3 DNA reads TGTGCCTCATGGGCGGGATCCGGGAAAGCTTTCTTT.

The CDR3 DNA is TGTGCCTGCCAGCAGTCGGGGAGCGAGCAGTACTTC. This encodes CACQQSGSEQYF. The chain carries TRBV12-3 or TRBV12-4 and TRBJ2-7; TRBD2 might be the D (5 bases). The CDR3 extends over 12 amino acids. Deletions cut 11 bases from V and 6 bases from J, with 17 bases between.

The sample holds many counts of this clonotype. This chain links TRBV20-1 with TRBJ1-4; D is unclear. In germline, CDR1 is DFQATT, CDR2 SNEGSKA (reference sequence). With 1 base removed from V and 2 bases from J, the gap between germline ends came to 5 bases. This CDR3 has 13 amino acids. The CDR3 DNA sequence: TGCAGTGCTAGAGGCTGGACTAATGAAAAACTGTTTTTT. The encoded protein is CSARGWTNEKLFF.

This chain connects TRBV19 to TRBJ2-3; 8 bases fit TRBD2. Trimming at V came to 3 bases and at J to 3 bases, leaving 5 bases not matched to a gene. CDR1 is LNHDA, CDR2 SQIVND, per germline (reference sequence). This CDR3 contains 15 residues. The DNA of the CDR3 is TGTGCCAGTAGTATTTTCCGCGGGAGGACAGATACGCAGTATTTT. This encodes CASSIFRGRTDTQYF.